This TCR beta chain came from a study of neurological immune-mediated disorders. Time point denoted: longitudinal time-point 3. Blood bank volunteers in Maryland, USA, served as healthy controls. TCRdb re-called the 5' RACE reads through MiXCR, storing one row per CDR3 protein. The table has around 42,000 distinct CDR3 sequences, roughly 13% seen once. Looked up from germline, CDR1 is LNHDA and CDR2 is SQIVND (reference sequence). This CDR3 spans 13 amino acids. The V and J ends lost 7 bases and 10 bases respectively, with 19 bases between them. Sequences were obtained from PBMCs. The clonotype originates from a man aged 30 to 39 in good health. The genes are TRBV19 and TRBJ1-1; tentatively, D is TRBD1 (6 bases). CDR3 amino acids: CASTRTWGAGAFF. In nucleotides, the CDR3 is TGTGCCAGTACCCGAACTTGGGGGGCAGGAGCTTTCTTT.